The clone carrying this TCR beta chain appeared once. Regarding treatment: about 20 received Ad26.COV2.S at low or high dose, single or two shots; a few received placebo; per-sample allocation not given. The investigators took samples on day 63 after the first vaccine or placebo injection. These data are taken from a study of Ad26.COV2.S vaccination and SARS-CoV-2 variants. CDR1 and CDR2 (germline): SNHLY, FYNNEI. With 7 bases removed from V and 2 bases from J, the gap between germline ends came to 9 bases. This CDR3 contains 13 residues. Measured with immunoSEQ multiplex PCR; TCRdb has only the in-frame clones, and not every one. The table shows 380,000 or so clones, with approximately 86% occurring only once.

Source: peripheral blood, taken in a trial of Ad26.COV2.S vaccine versus placebo. V usage is TRBV2 and J usage is TRBJ2-4; D not certain. The TCR sequence derives from a person between 18 and 60 years old who received the Ad26.COV2.S COVID-19 vaccine or a placebo. DNA for the CDR3: TGTGCCAGCAATTTAGGGACCAAAAACATTCAGTACTTC. Translated, it gives CASNLGTKNIQYF.